Following are 6 T cell receptor beta chains from one sample sequenced in a study of shared clonotypes between healthy human individuals. Libraries were prepared by immunoSEQ multiplex PCR; TCRdb keeps only in-frame clonotypes and omits some of them. The sample includes about 470,000 clones, roughly 80% of them seen just once. The material sequenced was PBMCs. These TCRs come from a woman aged 40 to 50 in good health. Some clones in this sample may be carry-over from other donors' samples.

The rearrangement uses TRBV10-1 and TRBJ1-1; possibly TRBD1 for D (5 bases). V dropped 11 bases and J dropped 4 bases, with 14 bases sitting between them. CDR3 length: 12 amino acids. CDR1 and CDR2 from the germline V gene are WNHNN and SYGVQD (reference sequence). The CDR3 sequence: CAGKGRATEAFF. CDR3 sequence (DNA): TGCGCCGGAAAGGGGAGGGCCACTGAAGCTTTCTTT.

The chain has TRBV28 and TRBJ2-1; the D gene could be TRBD1 or TRBD2 (5 bases each). With 5 bases removed from V and 3 bases from J, the gap between germline ends came to 17 bases. Germline V lookup: CDR1 MDHEN, CDR2 SYDVKM. The CDR3 length is 16 residues. Here the CDR3 reads CASSTTRIGGYNEQFF. The CDR3 DNA is TGTGCCAGCAGTACCACTAGAATTGGGGGCTACAATGAGCAGTTCTTC. The full variable domain, rest sourced from reference TRBV28 and TRBJ2-1, is DVKVTQSSRYLVKRTGEKVFLECVQDMDHENMFWYRQDPGLGLRLIYFSYDVKMKEKGDIPEGYSVSREKKERFSLILESASTNQTSMYLCASSTTRIGGYNEQFFGPGTRLTVL.

V is TRBV6-6 and J is TRBJ1-2; perhaps TRBD1 as D (5 bases). CDR3 length equals 15 residues. The V end lost 2 bases, the J end lost 0 bases, and 10 bases lay between the germline ends. Germline-derived CDR1 and CDR2 are MNHNY and SVGAGI (reference sequence). Here the CDR3 DNA reads TGTGCCAGCAGTTACGAAGGACACGCTAACTATGGCTACACCTTC. Translation: CASSYEGHANYGYTF.

This clone was observed a handful of times. This rearrangement joins TRBV30 to TRBJ1-1; no clear D gene. The CDR3 sequence is 11 residues long. V was cut by 5 bases and J by 0 bases, with 4 bases left in between. CDR1 is GTSNPN, CDR2 SVGIG, per germline (reference sequence). As DNA, the CDR3 is TGTGCCTGGGGGATGAACACTGAAGCTTTCTTT. This sequence encodes CAWGMNTEAFF.

The chain couples TRBV30 to TRBJ2-1; 9 positions agree with TRBD2. J gave up 4 bases and V 8 bases, and 3 bases lay outside the gene matches. The germline CDR1 and CDR2 sequences are GTSNPN and SVGIG (reference sequence). CDR3 length equals 12 residues. The CDR3 spells CAGSGSYNEQFF. The CDR3, as DNA: TGTGCCGGTAGCGGGAGTTACAATGAGCAGTTCTTC.

This clone has a count of ten or more. V usage is TRBV2 and J usage is TRBJ1-1; a weak D match, TRBD1 (5 bases). V was trimmed by 7 bases and J by 7 bases, leaving 19 bases between them. This CDR3 spans 14 amino acids. Per the germline V gene, CDR1 is SNHLY and CDR2 is FYNNEI. As DNA, the CDR3 is TGTGCCAGCACCAAACAACAGGCCCCCATTGAAGCTTTCTTT. Encoded protein: CASTKQQAPIEAFF.